This is a list of T cell receptor beta chains from one sample in a study of shared clonotypes between healthy human individuals. The repertoire was sequenced with immunoSEQ multiplex PCR; TCRdb's copy has only in-frame clones and lacks some. Of 95,000 to 120,000 clones detected, about 70% appear once; the ten largest clones hold around 25%. Material: memory CD8+ T cells sorted from blood. These receptors came from a woman in her twenties or thirties in good health. The CDR3 runs from the conserved cysteine through the conserved F or W. D genes are given only for firm matches. Some rows mark clone size as missing; the rest say once, few, many or name a class of expanded clone.

CDR3aa: CASSILQGAGGYTF; CDR3nt: TGTGCCAGTAGTATACTACAGGGGGCTGGTGGCTACACCTTC; d_gene: TRBD1; j_gene: TRBJ1-2; abundance: .; v_gene: TRBV19
CDR3aa: CASSYTKTDYGYTF; CDR3nt: TGTGCCAGCAGTTATACAAAGACAGACTATGGCTACACCTTC; d_gene: .; j_gene: TRBJ1-2; abundance: .; v_gene: TRBV6-6
CDR3aa: CASSKYREDGAFF; CDR3nt: TGTGCCAGCAGTAAATACCGTGAGGACGGAGCTTTCTTT; d_gene: .; j_gene: TRBJ1-1; abundance: once; v_gene: TRBV28
CDR3aa: CASSQNSRDFNEQFF; CDR3nt: TGCGCCAGCAGCCAGAACTCCCGGGACTTTAATGAGCAGTTCTTC; d_gene: .; j_gene: TRBJ2-1; abundance: .; v_gene: TRBV4-1
CDR3aa: CASSFTVNTEAFF; CDR3nt: TGTGCCAGCAGCTTTACGGTGAACACTGAAGCTTTCTTT; d_gene: .; j_gene: TRBJ1-1; abundance: once; v_gene: TRBV11-3
CDR3aa: CASSYKTGGPGELFF; CDR3nt: TGCGCCAGCAGCTATAAAACAGGGGGACCCGGGGAGCTGTTTTTT; d_gene: TRBD1; j_gene: TRBJ2-2; abundance: .; v_gene: TRBV5-1
CDR3aa: CASSQWDSYSGNTIYF; CDR3nt: TGCGCCAGCAGCCAGTGGGACTCTTACTCTGGAAACACCATATATTTT; d_gene: .; j_gene: TRBJ1-3; abundance: .; v_gene: TRBV4-1
CDR3aa: CASTSGTGETSSYEQYF; CDR3nt: TGTGCCAGCACCTCCGGGACAGGGGAAACCAGCTCCTACGAGCAGTACTTC; d_gene: TRBD1; j_gene: TRBJ2-7; abundance: .; v_gene: TRBV25-1
CDR3aa: CASSLGAGSIF; CDR3nt: TGTGCCAGCAGCTTAGGTGCGGGTTCGATCTTC; d_gene: .; j_gene: TRBJ2-1; abundance: .; v_gene: TRBV7-9
CDR3aa: CSAWAGEQYF; CDR3nt: TGCAGTGCCTGGGCCGGCGAGCAGTACTTC; d_gene: .; j_gene: TRBJ2-7; abundance: few; v_gene: TRBV20-1
CDR3aa: CASRLHRGLSYEQYF; CDR3nt: TGTGCCAGCAGATTACACAGGGGGCTCTCCTACGAGCAGTACTTC; d_gene: TRBD1; j_gene: TRBJ2-7; abundance: .; v_gene: TRBV28
CDR3aa: CASSSPPPGGQETQYF; CDR3nt: TGTGCCAGCAGTTCTCCCCCCCCGGGAGGGCAAGAGACCCAGTACTTC; d_gene: TRBD2; j_gene: TRBJ2-5; abundance: .; v_gene: TRBV25-1
CDR3aa: CASSEGQGGSDTQYF; CDR3nt: TGTGCCAGCAGTGAAGGACAGGGGGGGTCAGATACGCAGTATTTT; d_gene: TRBD1; j_gene: TRBJ2-3; abundance: .; v_gene: TRBV6-1
CDR3aa: CSVEAENYGYTF; CDR3nt: TGCAGCGTTGAGGCAGAGAACTATGGCTACACCTTC; d_gene: .; j_gene: TRBJ1-2; abundance: many; v_gene: TRBV29-1
CDR3aa: CASSALTEDETYEQYF; CDR3nt: TGTGCCAGCAGTGCCCTCACAGAGGACGAGACCTACGAGCAGTACTTC; d_gene: .; j_gene: TRBJ2-7; abundance: few; v_gene: TRBV25-1
CDR3aa: CASSLERSSYEQYF; CDR3nt: TGTGCCAGCAGCTTGGAGCGGAGCTCCTACGAGCAGTACTTC; d_gene: .; j_gene: TRBJ2-7; abundance: .; v_gene: TRBV5-6
CDR3aa: CASARGGLAGVWGEQYF; CDR3nt: TGCGCCAGCGCCAGAGGTGGACTAGCGGGAGTGTGGGGCGAGCAGTACTTC; d_gene: TRBD2; j_gene: TRBJ2-7; abundance: .; v_gene: TRBV10-1
CDR3aa: CPGRKTRARKTYGYTF; CDR3nt: TGTCCTGGGAGAAAAACAAGAGCGAGAAAGACCTATGGCTACACCTTC; d_gene: .; j_gene: TRBJ1-2; abundance: once; v_gene: TRBV22-1
CDR3aa: CASSLEGGGQPQHF; CDR3nt: TGCGCCAGCAGCTTGGAGGGTGGAGGGCAGCCCCAGCATTTT; d_gene: .; j_gene: TRBJ1-5; abundance: once; v_gene: TRBV5-1
CDR3aa: CASSLGPAGDF; CDR3nt: TGTGCCAGCAGCTTAGGGCCGGCGGGGGATTTT; d_gene: TRBD2; j_gene: TRBJ2-3; abundance: once; v_gene: TRBV13
CDR3aa: CASSPTGRPYEQYF; CDR3nt: TGTGCCAGCAGTCCCACGGGGCGACCCTACGAGCAGTACTTC; d_gene: .; j_gene: TRBJ2-7; abundance: few; v_gene: TRBV28